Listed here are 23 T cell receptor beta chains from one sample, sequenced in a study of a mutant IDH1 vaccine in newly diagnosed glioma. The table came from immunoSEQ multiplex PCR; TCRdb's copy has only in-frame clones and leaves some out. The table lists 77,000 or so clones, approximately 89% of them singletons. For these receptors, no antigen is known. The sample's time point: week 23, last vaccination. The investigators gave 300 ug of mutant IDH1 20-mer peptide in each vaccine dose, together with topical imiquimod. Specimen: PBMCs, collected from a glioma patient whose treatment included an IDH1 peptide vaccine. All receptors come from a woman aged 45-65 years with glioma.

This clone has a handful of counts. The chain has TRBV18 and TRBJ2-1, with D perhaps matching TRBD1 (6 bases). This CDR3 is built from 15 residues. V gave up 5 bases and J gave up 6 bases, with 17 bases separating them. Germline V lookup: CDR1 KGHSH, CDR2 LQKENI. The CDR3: CASSAAGTRGNEQFF. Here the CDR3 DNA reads TGTGCCAGCTCAGCAGCCGGGACCAGGGGCAATGAGCAGTTCTTC. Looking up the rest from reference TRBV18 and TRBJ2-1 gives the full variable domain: NAGVMQNPRHLVRRRGQEARLRCSPMKGHSHVYWYRQLPEEGLKFMVYLQKENIIDESGMPKERFSAEFPKEGPSILRIQQVVRGDSAAYFCASSAAGTRGNEQFFGPGTRLTVL.

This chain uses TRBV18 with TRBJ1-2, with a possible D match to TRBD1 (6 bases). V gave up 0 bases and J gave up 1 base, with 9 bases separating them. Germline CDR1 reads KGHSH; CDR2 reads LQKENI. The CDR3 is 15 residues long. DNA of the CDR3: TGTGCCAGCTCACCACCGACAGGTGTTAACTATGGCTACACCTTC. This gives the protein CASSPPTGVNYGYTF.

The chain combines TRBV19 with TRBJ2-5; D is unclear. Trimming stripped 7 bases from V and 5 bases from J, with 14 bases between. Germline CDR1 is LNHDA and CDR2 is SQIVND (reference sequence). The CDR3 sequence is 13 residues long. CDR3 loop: CASTASGRETQYF. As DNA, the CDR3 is TGTGCCAGTACCGCTTCCGGAAGGGAGACCCAGTACTTC.

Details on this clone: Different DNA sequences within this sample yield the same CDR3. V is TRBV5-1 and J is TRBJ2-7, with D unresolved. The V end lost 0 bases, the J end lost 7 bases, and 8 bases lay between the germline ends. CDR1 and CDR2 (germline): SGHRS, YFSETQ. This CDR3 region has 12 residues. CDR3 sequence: CASSLGGLEQYF. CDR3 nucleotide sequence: TGCGCCAGCAGCTTGGGTGGGTTGGAGCAGTACTTC. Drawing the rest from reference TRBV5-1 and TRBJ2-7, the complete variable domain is KAGVTQTPRYLIKTRGQQVTLSCSPISGHRSVSWYQQTPGQGLQFLFEYFSETQRNKGNFPGRFSGRQFSNSRSEMNVSTLELGDSALYLCASSLGGLEQYFGPGTRLTVT.

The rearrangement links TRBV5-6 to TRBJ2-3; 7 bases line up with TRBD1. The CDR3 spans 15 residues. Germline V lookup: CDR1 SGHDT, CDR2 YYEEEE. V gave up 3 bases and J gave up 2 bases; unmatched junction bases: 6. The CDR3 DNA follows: TGTGCCAGCAGCTACCGGGACAGTTACACAGATACGCAGTATTTT. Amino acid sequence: CASSYRDSYTDTQYF.

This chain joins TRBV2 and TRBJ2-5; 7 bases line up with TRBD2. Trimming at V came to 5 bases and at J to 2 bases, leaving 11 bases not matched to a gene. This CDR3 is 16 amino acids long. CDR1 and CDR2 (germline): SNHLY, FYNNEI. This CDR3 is CASSPPLLARQETQYF. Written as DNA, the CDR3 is TGTGCCAGCAGTCCTCCTTTACTAGCGAGACAAGAGACCCAGTACTTC.

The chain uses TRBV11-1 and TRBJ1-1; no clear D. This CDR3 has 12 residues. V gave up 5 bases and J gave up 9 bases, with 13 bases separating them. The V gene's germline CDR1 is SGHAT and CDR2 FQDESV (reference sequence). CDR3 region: CASSPQAVKAFF. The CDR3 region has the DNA TGTGCCAGCAGCCCCCAGGCGGTTAAAGCTTTCTTT.

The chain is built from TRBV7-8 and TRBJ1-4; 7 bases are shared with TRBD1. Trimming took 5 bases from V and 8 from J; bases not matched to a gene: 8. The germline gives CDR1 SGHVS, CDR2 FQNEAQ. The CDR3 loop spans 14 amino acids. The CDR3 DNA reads TGTGCCAGCAGCCCAGGGGGGTTAGGGGAAAAACTGTTTTTT. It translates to CASSPGGLGEKLFF.

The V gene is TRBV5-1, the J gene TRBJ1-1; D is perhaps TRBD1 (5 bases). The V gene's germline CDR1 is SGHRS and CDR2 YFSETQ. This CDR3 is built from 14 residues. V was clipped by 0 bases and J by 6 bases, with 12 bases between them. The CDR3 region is CASSLVGGSSEAFF. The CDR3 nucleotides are TGCGCCAGCAGCTTGGTTGGGGGTTCGTCTGAAGCTTTCTTT. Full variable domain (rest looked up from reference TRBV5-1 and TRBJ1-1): KAGVTQTPRYLIKTRGQQVTLSCSPISGHRSVSWYQQTPGQGLQFLFEYFSETQRNKGNFPGRFSGRQFSNSRSEMNVSTLELGDSALYLCASSLVGGSSEAFFGQGTRLTVV.

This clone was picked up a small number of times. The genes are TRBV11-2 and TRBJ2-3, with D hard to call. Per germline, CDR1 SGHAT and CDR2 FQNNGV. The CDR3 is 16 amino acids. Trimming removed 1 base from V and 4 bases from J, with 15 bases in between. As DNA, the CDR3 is TGTGCCAGCAGCTTAGTACGAGGAAACCAGGCAGATACGCAGTATTTT. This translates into CASSLVRGNQADTQYF.

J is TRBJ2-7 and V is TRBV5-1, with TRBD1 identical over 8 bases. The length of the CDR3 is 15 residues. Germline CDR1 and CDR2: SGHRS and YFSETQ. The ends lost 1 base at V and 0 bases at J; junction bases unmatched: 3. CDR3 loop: CASSLRTGSSYEQYF. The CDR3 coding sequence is TGCGCCAGCAGCTTGAGGACAGGGTCCTCCTACGAGCAGTACTTC. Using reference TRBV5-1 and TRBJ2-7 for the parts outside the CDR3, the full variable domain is KAGVTQTPRYLIKTRGQQVTLSCSPISGHRSVSWYQQTPGQGLQFLFEYFSETQRNKGNFPGRFSGRQFSNSRSEMNVSTLELGDSALYLCASSLRTGSSYEQYFGPGTRLTVT.

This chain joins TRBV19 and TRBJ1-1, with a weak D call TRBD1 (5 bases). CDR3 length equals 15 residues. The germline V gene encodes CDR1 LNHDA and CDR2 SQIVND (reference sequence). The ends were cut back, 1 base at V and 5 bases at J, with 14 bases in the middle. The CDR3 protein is CASSIAGRGGTEAFF. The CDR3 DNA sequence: TGTGCCAGTAGTATAGCCGGGAGGGGCGGGACTGAAGCTTTCTTT. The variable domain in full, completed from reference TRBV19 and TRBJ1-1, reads DGGITQSPKYLFRKEGQNVTLSCEQNLNHDAMYWYRQDPGQGLRLIYYSQIVNDFQKGDIAEGYSVSREKKESFPLTVTSAQKNPTAFYLCASSIAGRGGTEAFFGQGTRLTVV.

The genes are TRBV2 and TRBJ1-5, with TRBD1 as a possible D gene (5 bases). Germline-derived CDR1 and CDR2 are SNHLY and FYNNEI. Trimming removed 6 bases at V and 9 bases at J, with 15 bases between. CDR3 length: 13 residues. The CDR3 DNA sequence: TGTGCCAGCAGAGGGGACGGCGTAGGGCCCCAGCATTTT. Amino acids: CASRGDGVGPQHF.

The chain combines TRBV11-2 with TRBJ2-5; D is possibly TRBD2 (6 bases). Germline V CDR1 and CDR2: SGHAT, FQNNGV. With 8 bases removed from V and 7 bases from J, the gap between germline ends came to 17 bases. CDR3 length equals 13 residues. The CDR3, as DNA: TGTGCCAGCGCCCGGTCGGGGGTCGGGACCCAGTACTTC. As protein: CASARSGVGTQYF.

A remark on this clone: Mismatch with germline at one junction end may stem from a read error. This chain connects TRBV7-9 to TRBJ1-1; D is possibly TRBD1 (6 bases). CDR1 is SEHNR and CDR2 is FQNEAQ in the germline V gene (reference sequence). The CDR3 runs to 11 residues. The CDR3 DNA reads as TGTGCCAGCAGCAACTCCGACAGGAGGGTCTTT. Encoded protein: CASSNSDRRVF. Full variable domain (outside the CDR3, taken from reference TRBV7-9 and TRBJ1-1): DTGVSQNPRHKITKRGQNVTFRCDPISEHNRLYWYRQTLGQGPEFLTYFQNEAQLEKSRLLSDRFSAERPKGSFSTLEIQRTEQGDSAMYLCASSNSDRRVFGQGTRLTVV.

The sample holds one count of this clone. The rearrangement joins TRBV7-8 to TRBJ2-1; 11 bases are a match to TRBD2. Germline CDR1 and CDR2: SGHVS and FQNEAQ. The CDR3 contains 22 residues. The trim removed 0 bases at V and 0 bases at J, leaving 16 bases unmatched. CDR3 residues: CASSLALNLLAGGSSSYNEQFF. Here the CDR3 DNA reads TGTGCCAGCAGCTTAGCGCTAAATTTGCTAGCGGGAGGCTCAAGCTCCTACAATGAGCAGTTCTTC.

The CDR3 region is CASSPGKENGYTF. The CDR3 DNA reads TGCGCCAGCAGTCCGGGGAAGGAGAATGGCTACACCTTC. The V gene is TRBV23-1, the J gene TRBJ1-2; no reliable D call. TRBV23-1 is reported as an ORF; its role is uncertain. CDR3 length equals 13 residues. Between the trimmed V and J ends, which lost 4 bases and 6 bases, there was a span of 12 bases.

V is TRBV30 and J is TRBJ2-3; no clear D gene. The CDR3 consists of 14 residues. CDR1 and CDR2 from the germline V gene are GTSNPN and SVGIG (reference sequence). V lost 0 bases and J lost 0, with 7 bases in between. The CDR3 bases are TGTGCCTGGAGTGTAAGTGGGAGCACAGATACGCAGTATTTT. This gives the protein CAWSVSGSTDTQYF. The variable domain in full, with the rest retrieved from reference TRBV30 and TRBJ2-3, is SQTIHQWPATLVQPVGSPLSLECTVEGTSNPNLYWYRQAAGRGLQLLFYSVGIGQISSEVPQNLSASRPQDRQFILSSKKLLLSDSGFYLCAWSVSGSTDTQYFGPGTRLTVL.

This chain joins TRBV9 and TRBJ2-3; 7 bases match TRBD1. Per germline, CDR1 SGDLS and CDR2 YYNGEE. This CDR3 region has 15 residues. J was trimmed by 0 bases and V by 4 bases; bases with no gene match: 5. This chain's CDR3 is CASSSGTASTDTQYF. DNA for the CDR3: TGTGCCAGCAGCTCCGGGACAGCGAGCACAGATACGCAGTATTTT.

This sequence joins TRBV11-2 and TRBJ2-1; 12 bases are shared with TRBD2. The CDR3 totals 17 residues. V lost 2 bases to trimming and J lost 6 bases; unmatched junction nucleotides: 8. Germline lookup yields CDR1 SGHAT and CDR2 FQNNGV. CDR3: CASSLRARTSGTNEQFF. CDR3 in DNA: TGTGCCAGCAGCTTAAGGGCTAGGACTAGCGGGACCAATGAGCAGTTCTTC.

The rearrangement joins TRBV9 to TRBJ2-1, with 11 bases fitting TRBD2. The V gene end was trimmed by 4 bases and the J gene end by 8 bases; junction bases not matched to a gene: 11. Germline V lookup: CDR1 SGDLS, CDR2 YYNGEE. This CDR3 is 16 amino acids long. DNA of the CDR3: TGTGCCAGCAGCCCCTCCATAGCGGGAGGGCGCGATGAGCAGTTCTTC. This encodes CASSPSIAGGRDEQFF.

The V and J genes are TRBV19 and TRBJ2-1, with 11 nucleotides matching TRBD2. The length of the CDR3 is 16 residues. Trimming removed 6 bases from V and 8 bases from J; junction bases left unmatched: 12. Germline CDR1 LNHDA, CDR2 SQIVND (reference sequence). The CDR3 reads CASRSLTSGSRYEQFF. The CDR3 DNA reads TGTGCCAGTAGATCCCTCACTAGCGGGAGCAGGTATGAGCAGTTCTTC.

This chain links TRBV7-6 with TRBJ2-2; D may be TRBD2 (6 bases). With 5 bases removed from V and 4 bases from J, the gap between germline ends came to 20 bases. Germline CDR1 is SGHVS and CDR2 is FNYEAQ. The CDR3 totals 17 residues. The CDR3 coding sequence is TGTGCCAGCAGCGGGAGGCCGGCCCCCGAAGCCACCGGGGAGCTGTTTTTT. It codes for CASSGRPAPEATGELFF.